This T cell receptor beta chain came from a study of cytomegalovirus exposure and HLA in healthy donors (dated by TCRdb to the late 2010s). General notes on the study: An earlier analysis of several hundred of the donors reported 250 to 350 Gb of sequence data and around 100 million unique TCR beta sequences obtained from 150 million to 200 million T cells. An early release that covered some 630 HLA-typed donors contained about 300 gigabases of sequencing data and 75 million to 100 million unique TCR sequences. Of the roughly 400 genotyped donors, roughly 80% fell in the genetic ancestry cluster associated with self-reported Caucasian donors. The aim of the study was to test whether cataloging public T cell receptors could identify signatures of past pathogen exposure. Using immunosequencing, the study profiled T cell repertoires from 550 to 750 subjects and related those repertoires to cytomegalovirus serostatus. In addition to the first cohort of 666 subjects, a separate validation cohort of around 110 different subjects was used. To predict cytomegalovirus infection status, the study combined high-throughput TCR immunosequencing, statistical association of individual TCRs with disease status, and machine learning. A later analysis re-examined previously published TCR beta repertoires from more than 600 donors and added high-resolution HLA genotyping to investigate patterns of TCR occurrence. Rather than using new phenotypic data, the later analysis identified candidate immune exposures from TCR beta sequences and from how often those sequences occurred across donors. An earlier analysis of several hundred of the donors applied high-throughput TCR beta sequencing to assess whether each TCR beta V gene segment acted as functional or pseudogenic. Donor age, sex, ethnicity and CMV serostatus were collected together with the repertoire data. Genome-wide SNP genotypes for about 65% of the 666 donors were used in a later genetic analysis, which treated that subset as a discovery cohort. Every repertoire in the discovery cohort had been generated on one and the same sequencing platform. Class I and class II HLA loci were covered by the typing at four-digit resolution. The number of typed donors differed by locus: roughly 620-630 for A, B, C, DRB1 and DQB1; 500 to 550 for DQA1; approximately 600 for DPA1; and some 450 for DPB1. Because of strong linkage in the cohort, 4 to 6 DR-DQ haplotypes were treated as single units for association and clustering. Among 350 to 400 genotyped donors of the cohort, an average of roughly 240,000 unique TCR beta nucleotide sequences were sequenced per donor, around a sixth of them non-productive. On the study overall, not on this receptor specifically: The study listed around 160 TCR beta chains as associated with cytomegalovirus. Immune exposure information for the cohort was limited to CMV serostatus. In a later analysis, several top co-occurrence clusters were reported to appear linked to parvovirus B19, influenza, CMV and Epstein-Barr virus. Only TCR beta chains were sequenced in this cohort, and the absence of alpha or paired-chain data limited detectable features. In a later genetic analysis, a missense DCLRE1C variant was associated with V-gene and J-gene trimming of TCR beta chains, and the association was replicated in an independent cohort. Most TCR sequences were seen in very few donors, while some public TCRs were found in many individuals. Assigning TCR associations to individual alleles was difficult when HLA alleles, especially DR and DQ, strongly co-occurred. In a later analysis, TCR association rates were found to vary across HLA loci, with the most associated TCRs seen for DRB1 alleles and the fewest for HLA-C alleles. Approximately 18 rarely observed V segments, including chromosome 9 orphons, were excluded from the earlier analysis of several hundred of the donors because counts were too low. In a later analysis, around 15,000 TCR beta sequences were associated with specific HLA alleles at a false discovery rate of 0.05. Linkage disequilibrium might explain the correlated functional status among segregating V segments, but an unknown experimental factor could not be excluded. In an earlier analysis of 587 of the donors, most TCR beta V segments appeared in productive rearrangements about 87% or about 30% of the time, broadly matching IMGT annotations. In both the original and validation cohorts, the classifier was reported to diagnose cytomegalovirus status with high specificity and sensitivity. Some IMGT-functional V segments, including TRBV6-2 and TRBV6-3, could not be told apart with the 87-base-pair reads, so those segments were excluded. Roughly uniform sequencing depth across donors was assumed in presence/absence analyses, although this assumption may not hold. According to a later genetic analysis, donors in an Asian-associated ancestry cluster had fewer N-insertions in productive TCRs than the approximately 650-donor mean. A few of the identified cytomegalovirus-associated TCR beta chains were confirmed in vitro to be specific for cytomegalovirus antigens. Compared with equally common non-associated chains, HLA-associated TCR beta chains in a later analysis were more clonally expanded and had lower generation probabilities. The sequencing pipeline was judged likely to have produced a cluster of highly shared sequence variants as a technical artifact. A further reported finding was that TCR beta sequences accurately predicted the HLA-A and HLA-B alleles for most subjects in the first cohort. According to the authors, the approach could potentially be generalized to other disease states and immunological phenotypes. Most CMV-associated TCR beta chains appeared to be HLA-restricted in a later analysis, and the HLA associations seemed to be driven largely by CMV exposure. Because HLA typing was unavailable for some donors at each locus, only the typed subset was used in association tests.

Details on this clone: No cognate antigen has been identified for it. Base qualities are not recorded, but no much larger clone differs from it by a single base.

Receptors were amplified or captured by the immunoSEQ multiplex PCR assay. For the multiplex PCR, a mixture combining 60 forward primers for TCR Vbeta segments and 13 reverse primers for TCR Jbeta segments was used. A multiplex PCR assay on genomic DNA amplified the CDR3 region of rearranged TCR beta genes. Amplified TCR beta libraries were sequenced as 87-base-pair reads on the Illumina HiSeq System. Turning to the authors' computational methods: In a later analysis, tens of millions of unique TCR beta chains were counted across the 500 to 850 repertoires, and roughly 11 million of these chains were shared by at least two donors. To remove PCR and sequencing errors, raw reads were error-corrected and collapsed into unique sequences using a nearest-neighbor algorithm that merged closely related sequences. V, D and J gene segments were assigned by aligning CDR3 sequences to IMGT reference sequences. For a sequence to be retained, a match of at least six nucleotides was required to both a V gene segment and a J gene segment. Rearrangements were called productive when the CDR3 lacked stop codons and stayed in frame with V and J; all others were non-productive. Following IMGT convention, CDR3 was defined as the stretch from the second conserved V-encoded cysteine up to the conserved J-encoded phenylalanine. The earlier analysis of 587 of the donors excluded any sequence lacking an unambiguous match to a single V gene segment. In an earlier analysis of 587 of the donors, a V segment was called functional when productive rearrangements were above 56.7%, and segregating when the standard deviation between donors exceeded 5%. A statistical classification framework was built to diagnose cytomegalovirus status from the catalog of TCR beta chain sequences. In a later analysis, TCR nucleotide sequences were compared against IMGT/GENE-DB human TR gene sequences so that V and J genes could be assigned. Using the TCRdist pipeline, a later analysis assigned CDR3 sequences along with most-parsimonious VDJ recombination scenarios. In a later analysis, each TCR beta chain was defined by its CDR3 amino acid sequence together with its V-gene family, and reads lacking a unique V-gene family were excluded. In a later analysis, 500 to 650 highly shared, low-generation-probability nucleotide sequences were removed to address suspected cross-contamination and a sequencing artifact. In a later analysis, a clonal expansion index was calculated for each public chain from normalized within-repertoire ranks of inferred template counts. A later analysis computed generation probabilities with a VDJ recombination model fitted to out-of-frame rearrangements, and checked the results against IGoR. A later analysis scored TCR-TCR, TCR-HLA and TCR-CMV co-occurrence with hypergeometric tests, applying a repertoire-size bias correction to TCR pairs. False discovery rates were estimated in a later analysis by permuting HLA or CMV assignments 20 times. A later analysis grouped co-occurring TCRs with DBSCAN, adding TCRdist sequence similarity when clustering within HLA-allele-positive subsets. Repertoires with fewer than 30,000 or more than 120,000 public chains were left out of co-occurrence clustering, as were about 5 repertoires with anomalous nucleotide sharing. Not all clones reach the TCRdb copy of this immuneACCESS table, which keeps in-frame sequences only. Checked studies attribute under half of the gap to unresolved V genes and leave the rest unexplained. For V, J and clone size, that table is used; D and trimming come from the DNA. Recorded for this sample are roughly 90,000 clones; around 68% of them occurred a single time. In total, the top ten clones hold approximately 20% of the sample.

The cohort was made up of approximately 700 healthy bone marrow donors. At the time of sampling, every cohort member was nominally healthy, though immune exposures that went unrecorded were likely present. The donor tested CMV seropositive, placing the donor among the approximately 310 seropositive members of the cohort. Every donor gave a peripheral blood sample, and the peripheral blood mononuclear cells from that sample were used for TCR beta sequencing. The Qiagen DNeasy Blood Extraction Kit was used to extract genomic DNA from the blood cell samples. Germline trimming amounts to 6 bases on V and 4 bases on J, with 10 as the count of junction bases outside the gene matches. CDR1 and CDR2 are drawn from the germline V gene: MNHEY, SVGAGI. The CDR3 runs 15 amino acids, cysteine and phenylalanine included. Only the CDR3 portion is preserved as DNA: 45 bases, with reading frame beginning at the first base.

This receptor was taken from a man aged 30 to 39 in good health and CMV-seropositive. The sequencing input was PBMCs. The rearrangement joined TRBV6-5 to TRBJ2-5, and TRBD2 aligns with 8 junction nucleotides. The DNA reads as follows: TGTGCCAGCAGCCAGGGACTAGATTCTGGAGAGACCCAGTACTTC. Its product reads: CASSQGLDSGETQYF.